A single sample is the source of the 11 T cell receptor beta chains below, sequenced in a study of blood T cell repertoires in COVID-19. Generated by immunoSEQ multiplex PCR, the TCRdb table keeps only in-frame clones and is missing some. Here the sample spans roughly 40,000 clones, about 84% being singletons. The specimen was peripheral blood. These receptors came from a man older than 75 with active or convalescent COVID-19.

This clone has at least ten counts. V usage is TRBV20-1 and J usage is TRBJ2-1, with 9 bases aligning to TRBD2. With 3 bases clipped from V and 8 bases from J, the junction kept 8 bases outside the gene matches. The CDR3 sequence is 14 residues long. The germline gives CDR1 DFQATT, CDR2 SNEGSKA (reference sequence). The chain's CDR3 is CSASRREGRDEQFF. The CDR3 DNA sequence: TGCAGTGCTAGTAGGCGGGAGGGCCGAGATGAGCAGTTCTTC.

This chain connects TRBV19 to TRBJ2-5, with 7 bases identical to TRBD2. Germline CDR1 LNHDA, CDR2 SQIVND (reference sequence). V was pared by 10 bases and J by 4 bases, with 6 bases of the junction left unmatched. This CDR3 is built from 12 residues. The CDR3: CATKGEGETQYF. In DNA, the CDR3 is TGTGCCACCAAAGGGGAGGGAGAGACCCAGTACTTC.

The chain carries TRBV7-2 and TRBJ1-5, with D possibly matching TRBD1 (6 bases). Trimming took off 1 base at V and 5 bases at J, with 15 bases between the two ends. Germline assignment: CDR1 SGHTA and CDR2 FQGNSA. The length of the CDR3 is 16 residues. The CDR3 protein is CASSLGQGGAHQPQHF. The DNA for the CDR3 is TGTGCCAGCAGCTTAGGCCAAGGGGGAGCACATCAGCCCCAGCATTTT.

This clone was found a few times. The chain links TRBV7-8 to TRBJ2-5; D gene uncertain. The V end was cut by 0 bases, the J end by 5 bases, with 7 bases between. CDR3 length: 13 residues. Germline assignment: CDR1 SGHVS and CDR2 FQNEAQ. The CDR3 here is CASSLAQWETQYF. The CDR3 DNA reads TGTGCCAGCAGCTTAGCGCAGTGGGAGACCCAGTACTTC.

This chain uses TRBV2 with TRBJ2-5; TRBD2 matches 8 bases. The junction had 6 bases not matched to a gene; V was cut back by 7 bases and J by 2 bases. This CDR3 contains 14 residues. CDR1 and CDR2 (germline): SNHLY, FYNNEI. As DNA, the CDR3 is TGTGCCAGCAATCCGGGACTAGTTCAAGAGACCCAGTACTTC. This translates into CASNPGLVQETQYF.

The gene calls are TRBV27 and TRBJ2-3; 13 bases agree with TRBD2. Germline trimming cut 2 bases from V and 1 base from J; bases unmatched to any gene: 6. The CDR3 consists of 18 residues. Germline V gene lookup returns CDR1 MNHEY and CDR2 SMNVEV (reference sequence). Here the CDR3 DNA reads TGTGCCAGCAGTTTAGGCACTAGCGGGGGGGCCGGCACAGATACGCAGTATTTT. This sequence encodes CASSLGTSGGAGTDTQYF.

This clone was counted only a few times. The V call is TRBV4-1, the J call TRBJ2-2, with 13 nucleotides matching TRBD2. Germline CDR1 MGHRA, CDR2 YSYEKL. V was clipped by 3 bases and J by 1 base; unmatched bases: 5. CDR3 length equals 18 residues. In nucleotides, the CDR3 is TGCGCCAGCAGCCAGATGGGACTAGCGGGGAAGAACACCGGGGAGCTGTTTTTT. It codes for CASSQMGLAGKNTGELFF.

As concerns this clone: At the DNA level, this CDR3 is encoded by other sequences in the same sample as well. The chain is built from TRBV7-2 and TRBJ2-3; 10 nucleotides align to TRBD2. V gave up 4 bases and J gave up 0 bases; unmatched junction bases: 1. Per the germline V gene, CDR1 is SGHTA and CDR2 is FQGNSA. This CDR3 region has 15 residues. The CDR3 spells CASSSGLASTDTQYF. Written as DNA, the CDR3 is TGTGCCAGCAGCTCGGGACTAGCGAGCACAGATACGCAGTATTTT.

The V gene is TRBV19, the J gene TRBJ1-4; unclear D gene. The V and J ends lost 11 bases and 0 bases respectively, with 16 bases between them. Germline V gives CDR1 LNHDA, CDR2 SQIVND (reference sequence). The CDR3 has 15 residues. The CDR3 sequence: CAPKAKRTTNEKLFF. As DNA, the CDR3 is TGTGCCCCTAAAGCAAAGCGAACAACTAATGAAAAACTGTTTTTT.

The genes are TRBV4-1 and TRBJ2-5, with 9 bases identical to TRBD1. The CDR3 loop spans 17 amino acids. Germline assignment: CDR1 MGHRA and CDR2 YSYEKL. V was pared by 0 bases and J by 5 bases, with 10 bases of the junction left unmatched. The CDR3 sequence is CASSQDRGTGRSETQYF. CDR3 nucleotide sequence: TGCGCCAGCAGCCAAGATCGAGGGACAGGGAGATCGGAGACCCAGTACTTC.

The chain carries TRBV11-3 and TRBJ2-1; TRBD2 matches 8 bases. The germline V gene encodes CDR1 SGHNT and CDR2 YENEEA. The length of the CDR3 is 15 residues. The J segment lost 15 bases and the V segment lost 5 bases, leaving 18 bases of the junction unmatched. The CDR3 is CASSISGTSEFGSFF. For the CDR3, the DNA is TGTGCCAGCAGCATATCCGGGACTAGTGAGTTTGGGTCGTTCTTC.